This note documents a single T cell receptor beta chain sequence. The record originates from a study of shared clonotypes between healthy human individuals. The naive CD8 fraction comprised CD45RO-negative cells positively selected for CCR7 and excluded terminally differentiated effector memory CD45RA+ cells. Trimming stripped 1 base from V and 6 bases from J, with 17 bases between. Looked up from germline, CDR1 is SQVTM and CDR2 is ANQGSEA. The CDR3 covers 15 residues. Assay: immunoSEQ multiplex PCR; the TCRdb copy retains only in-frame clones and omits some. Counted here are hundreds of thousands of clones, 92% occurring once; the ten biggest clones make up about 24%.

Sequencing was done on a sample of naive CD8+ T cells sorted from blood. The gene calls are TRBV29-1 and TRBJ2-3; possibly TRBD1 for D (6 bases). The TCR sequence derives from a man aged 30 to 45 in good health. The CDR3 loop is CSVEVLGQPTDTQYF. Here the CDR3 DNA reads TGCAGCGTTGAAGTGTTAGGACAGCCCACGGATACGCAGTATTTT.